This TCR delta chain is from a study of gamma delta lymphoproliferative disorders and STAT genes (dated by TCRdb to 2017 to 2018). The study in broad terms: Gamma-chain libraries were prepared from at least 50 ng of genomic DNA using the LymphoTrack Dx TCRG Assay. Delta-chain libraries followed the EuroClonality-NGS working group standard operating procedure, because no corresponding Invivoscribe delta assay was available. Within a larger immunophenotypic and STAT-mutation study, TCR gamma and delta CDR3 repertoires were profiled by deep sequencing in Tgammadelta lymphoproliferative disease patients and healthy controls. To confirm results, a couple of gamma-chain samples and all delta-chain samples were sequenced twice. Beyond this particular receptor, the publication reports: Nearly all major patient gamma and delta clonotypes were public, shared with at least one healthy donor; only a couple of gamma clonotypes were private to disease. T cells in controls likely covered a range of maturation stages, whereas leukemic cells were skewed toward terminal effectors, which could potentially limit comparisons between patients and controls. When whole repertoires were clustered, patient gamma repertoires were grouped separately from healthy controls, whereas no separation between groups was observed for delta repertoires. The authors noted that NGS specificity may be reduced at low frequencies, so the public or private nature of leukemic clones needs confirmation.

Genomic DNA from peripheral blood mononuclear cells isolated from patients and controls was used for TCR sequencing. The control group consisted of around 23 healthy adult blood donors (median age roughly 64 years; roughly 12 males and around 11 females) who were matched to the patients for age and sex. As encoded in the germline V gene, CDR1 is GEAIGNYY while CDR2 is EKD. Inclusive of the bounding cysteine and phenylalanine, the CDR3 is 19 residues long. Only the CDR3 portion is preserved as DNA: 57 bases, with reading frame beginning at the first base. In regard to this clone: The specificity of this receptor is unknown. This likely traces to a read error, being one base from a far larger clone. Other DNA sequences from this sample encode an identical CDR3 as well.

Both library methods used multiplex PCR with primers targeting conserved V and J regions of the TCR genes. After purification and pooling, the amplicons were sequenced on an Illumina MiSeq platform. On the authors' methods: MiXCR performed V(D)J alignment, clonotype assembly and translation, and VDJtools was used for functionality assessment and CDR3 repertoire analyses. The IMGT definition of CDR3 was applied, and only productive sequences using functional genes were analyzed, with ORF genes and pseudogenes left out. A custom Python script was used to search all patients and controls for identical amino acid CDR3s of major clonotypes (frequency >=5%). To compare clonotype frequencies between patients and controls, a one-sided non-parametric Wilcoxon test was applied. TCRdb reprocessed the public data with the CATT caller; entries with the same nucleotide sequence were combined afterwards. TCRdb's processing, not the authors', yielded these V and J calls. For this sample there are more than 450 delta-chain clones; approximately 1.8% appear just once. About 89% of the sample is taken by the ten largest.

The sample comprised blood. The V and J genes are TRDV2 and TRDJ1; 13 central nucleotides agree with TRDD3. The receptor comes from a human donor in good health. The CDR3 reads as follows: CACDTLLGDTRSNTDKLIF. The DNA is TGTGCCTGTGACACCTTACTGGGGGATACGCGTAGTAACACCGACAAACTCATCTTT.